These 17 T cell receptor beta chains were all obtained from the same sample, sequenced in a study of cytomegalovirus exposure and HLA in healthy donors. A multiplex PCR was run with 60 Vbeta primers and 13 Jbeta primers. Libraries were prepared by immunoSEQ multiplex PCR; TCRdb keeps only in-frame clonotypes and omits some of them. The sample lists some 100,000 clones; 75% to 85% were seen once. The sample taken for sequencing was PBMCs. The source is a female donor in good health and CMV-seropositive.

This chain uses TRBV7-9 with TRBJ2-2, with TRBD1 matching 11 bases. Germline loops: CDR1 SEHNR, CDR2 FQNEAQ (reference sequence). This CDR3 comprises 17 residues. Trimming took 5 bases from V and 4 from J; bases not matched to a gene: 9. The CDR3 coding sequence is TGTGCCAGCAGCGTCCCCGGACAGGGGGCTAGCACCGGGGAGCTGTTTTTT. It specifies CASSVPGQGASTGELFF.

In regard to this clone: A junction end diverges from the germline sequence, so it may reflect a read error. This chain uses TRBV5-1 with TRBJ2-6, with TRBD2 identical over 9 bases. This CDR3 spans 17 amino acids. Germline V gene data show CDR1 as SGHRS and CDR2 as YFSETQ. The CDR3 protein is CASSFQAGGAGANGLTF. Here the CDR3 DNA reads TGCGCCAGCAGTTTTCAAGCGGGGGGCGCTGGGGCCAACGGCCTGACTTTC. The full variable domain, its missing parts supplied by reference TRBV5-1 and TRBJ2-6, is KAGVTQTPRYLIKTRGQQVTLSCSPISGHRSVSWYQQTPGQGLQFLFEYFSETQRNKGNFPGRFSGRQFSNSRSEMNVSTLELGDSALYLCASSFQAGGAGANGLTFGAGSRLTVL.

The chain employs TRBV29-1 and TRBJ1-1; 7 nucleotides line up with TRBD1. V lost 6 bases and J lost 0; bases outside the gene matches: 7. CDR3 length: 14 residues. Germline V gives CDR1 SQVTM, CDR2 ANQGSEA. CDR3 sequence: CSVLDGTVNTEAFF. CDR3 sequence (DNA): TGCAGCGTCCTAGACGGGACAGTGAACACTGAAGCTTTCTTT.

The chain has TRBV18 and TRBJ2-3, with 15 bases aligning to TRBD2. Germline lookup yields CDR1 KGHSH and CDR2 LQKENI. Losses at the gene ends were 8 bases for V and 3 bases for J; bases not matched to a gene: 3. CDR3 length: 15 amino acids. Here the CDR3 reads CASVGLAGGTDTQYF. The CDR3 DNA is TGTGCCAGCGTGGGACTAGCGGGAGGAACAGATACGCAGTATTTT.

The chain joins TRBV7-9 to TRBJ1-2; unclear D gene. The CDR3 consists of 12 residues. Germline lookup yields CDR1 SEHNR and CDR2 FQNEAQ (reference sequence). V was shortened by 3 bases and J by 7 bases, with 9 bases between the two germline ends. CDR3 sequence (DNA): TGTGCCAGCAGCTTCTCAGGAAGTGGCTACACCTTC. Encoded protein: CASSFSGSGYTF.

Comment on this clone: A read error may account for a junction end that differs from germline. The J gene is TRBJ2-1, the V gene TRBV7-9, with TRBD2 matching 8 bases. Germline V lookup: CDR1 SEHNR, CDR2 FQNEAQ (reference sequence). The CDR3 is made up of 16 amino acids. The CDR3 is CSSSSDERERSNEQFF. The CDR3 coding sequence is TGTTCCAGCAGCTCCGATGAGCGGGAGCGGAGCAATGAGCAGTTCTTC.

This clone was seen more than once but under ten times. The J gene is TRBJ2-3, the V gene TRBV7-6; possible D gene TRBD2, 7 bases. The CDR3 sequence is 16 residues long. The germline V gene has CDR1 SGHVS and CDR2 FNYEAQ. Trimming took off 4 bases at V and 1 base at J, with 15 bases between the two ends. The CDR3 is CASSSQGGGGTDTQYF. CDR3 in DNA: TGTGCCAGCAGCTCCCAGGGAGGGGGGGGCACAGATACGCAGTATTTT. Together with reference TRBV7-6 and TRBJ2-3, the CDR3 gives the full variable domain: GAGVSQSPRYKVTKRGQDVALRCDPISGHVSLYWYRQALGQGPEFLTYFNYEAQQDKSGLPNDRFSAERPEGSISTLTIQRTEQRDSAMYRCASSSQGGGGTDTQYFGPGTRLTVL.

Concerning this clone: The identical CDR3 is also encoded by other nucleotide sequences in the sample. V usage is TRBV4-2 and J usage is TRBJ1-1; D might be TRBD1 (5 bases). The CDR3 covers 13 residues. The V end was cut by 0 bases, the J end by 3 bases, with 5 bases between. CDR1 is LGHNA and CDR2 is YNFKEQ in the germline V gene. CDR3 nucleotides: TGTGCCAGCAGCCAAGACAGGGACACTGAAGCTTTCTTT. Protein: CASSQDRDTEAFF.

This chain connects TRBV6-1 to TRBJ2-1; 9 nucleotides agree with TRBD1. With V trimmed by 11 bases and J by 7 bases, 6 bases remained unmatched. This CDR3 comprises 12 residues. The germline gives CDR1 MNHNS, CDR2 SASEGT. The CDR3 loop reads CAATTGGNEQFF. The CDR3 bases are TGTGCCGCCACGACAGGGGGAAATGAGCAGTTCTTC.

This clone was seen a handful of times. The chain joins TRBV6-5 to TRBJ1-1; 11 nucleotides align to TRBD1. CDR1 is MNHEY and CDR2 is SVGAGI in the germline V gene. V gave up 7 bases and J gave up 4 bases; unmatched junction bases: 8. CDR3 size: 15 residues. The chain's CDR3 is CASILGQGAGTEAFF. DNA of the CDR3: TGTGCCAGCATCCTAGGACAGGGGGCAGGCACTGAAGCTTTCTTT.

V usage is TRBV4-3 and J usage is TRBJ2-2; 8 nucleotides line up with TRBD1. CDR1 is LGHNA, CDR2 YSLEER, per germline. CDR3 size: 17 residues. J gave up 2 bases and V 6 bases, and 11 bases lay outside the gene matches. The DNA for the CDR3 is TGCGCCAGCAGGATAGAACCCGGGACAGGTAACACCGGGGAGCTGTTTTTT. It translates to CASRIEPGTGNTGELFF.

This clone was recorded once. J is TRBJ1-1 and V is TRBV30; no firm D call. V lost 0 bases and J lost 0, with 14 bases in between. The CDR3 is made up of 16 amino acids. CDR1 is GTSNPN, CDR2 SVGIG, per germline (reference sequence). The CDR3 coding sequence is TGTGCCTGGAGTGTACGTTCTATACAGTTGAACACTGAAGCTTTCTTT. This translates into CAWSVRSIQLNTEAFF.

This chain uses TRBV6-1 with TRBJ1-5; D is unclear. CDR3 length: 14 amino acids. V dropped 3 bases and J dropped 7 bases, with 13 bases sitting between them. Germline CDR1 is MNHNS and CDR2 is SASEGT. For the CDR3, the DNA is TGTGCCAGCAGTGACGTAGGAGGGAGGCAGCCCCAGCATTTT. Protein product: CASSDVGGRQPQHF.

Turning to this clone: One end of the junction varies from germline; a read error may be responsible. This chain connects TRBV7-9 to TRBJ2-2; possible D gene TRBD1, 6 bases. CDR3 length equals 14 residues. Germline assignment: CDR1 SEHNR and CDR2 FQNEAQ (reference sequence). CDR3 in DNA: TGTTCCAGCAGCTCTTCCAGGGGCACCGGGGAGCTGTTTTTT. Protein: CSSSSSRGTGELFF.

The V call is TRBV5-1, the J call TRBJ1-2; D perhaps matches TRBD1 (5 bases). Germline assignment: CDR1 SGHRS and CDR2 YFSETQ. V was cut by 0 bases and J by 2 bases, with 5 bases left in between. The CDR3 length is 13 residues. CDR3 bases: TGCGCCAGCAGCTTGGGACAGAACTATGGCTACACCTTC. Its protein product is CASSLGQNYGYTF.

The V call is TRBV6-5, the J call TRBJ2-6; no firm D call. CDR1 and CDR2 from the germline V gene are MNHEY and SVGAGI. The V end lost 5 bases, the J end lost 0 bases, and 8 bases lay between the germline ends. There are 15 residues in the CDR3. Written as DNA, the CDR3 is TGTGCCAGCAGTCAACACGTCTCTGGGGCCAACGTCCTGACTTTC. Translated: CASSQHVSGANVLTF.

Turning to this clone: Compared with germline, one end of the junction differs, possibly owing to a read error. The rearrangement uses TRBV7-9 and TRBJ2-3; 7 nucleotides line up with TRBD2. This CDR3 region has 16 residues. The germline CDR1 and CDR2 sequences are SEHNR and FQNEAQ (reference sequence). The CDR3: CSSSPPGGSSTDTQYF. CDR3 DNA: TGTTCCAGCAGCCCACCGGGGGGATCTAGCACAGATACGCAGTATTTT.